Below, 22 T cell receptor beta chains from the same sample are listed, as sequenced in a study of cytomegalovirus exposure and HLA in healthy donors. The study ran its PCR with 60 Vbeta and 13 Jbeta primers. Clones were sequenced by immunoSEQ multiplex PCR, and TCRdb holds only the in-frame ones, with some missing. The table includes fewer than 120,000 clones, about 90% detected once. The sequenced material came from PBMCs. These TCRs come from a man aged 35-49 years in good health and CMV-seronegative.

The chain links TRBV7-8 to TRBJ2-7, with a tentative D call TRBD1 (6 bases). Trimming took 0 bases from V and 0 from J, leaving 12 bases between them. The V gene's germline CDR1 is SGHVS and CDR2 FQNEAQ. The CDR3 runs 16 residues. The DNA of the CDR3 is TGTGCCAGCAGCTTAGCCCCGGGACATACCTCCTACGAGCAGTACTTC. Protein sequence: CASSLAPGHTSYEQYF. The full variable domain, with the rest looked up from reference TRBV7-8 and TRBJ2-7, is GAGVSQSPRYKVAKRGQDVALRCDPISGHVSLFWYQQALGQGPEFLTYFQNEAQLDKSGLPSDRFFAERPEGSVSTLKIQRTQQEDSAVYLCASSLAPGHTSYEQYFGPGTRLTVT.

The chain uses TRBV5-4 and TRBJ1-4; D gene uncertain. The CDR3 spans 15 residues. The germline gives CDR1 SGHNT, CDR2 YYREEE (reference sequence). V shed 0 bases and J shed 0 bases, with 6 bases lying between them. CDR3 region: CASSLVPATNEKLFF. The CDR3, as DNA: TGTGCCAGCAGCTTGGTTCCAGCAACTAATGAAAAACTGTTTTTT.

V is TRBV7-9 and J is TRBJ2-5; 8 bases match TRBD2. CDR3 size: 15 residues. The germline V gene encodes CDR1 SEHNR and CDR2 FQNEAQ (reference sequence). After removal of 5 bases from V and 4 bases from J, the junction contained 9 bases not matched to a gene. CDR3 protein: CASSLGGGPVETQYF. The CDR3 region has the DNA TGTGCCAGCAGCCTGGGCGGGGGGCCGGTAGAGACCCAGTACTTC.

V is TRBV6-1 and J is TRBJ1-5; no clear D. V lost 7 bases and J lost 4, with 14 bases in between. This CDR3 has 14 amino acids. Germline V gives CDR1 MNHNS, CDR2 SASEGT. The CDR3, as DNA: TGTGCCAGCAAAAAGGCCGGGAAAAATCAGCCCCAGCATTTT. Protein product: CASKKAGKNQPQHF.

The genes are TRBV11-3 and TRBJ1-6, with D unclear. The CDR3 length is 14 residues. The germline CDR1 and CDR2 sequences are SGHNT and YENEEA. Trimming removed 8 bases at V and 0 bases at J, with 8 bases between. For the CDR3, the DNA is TGTGCCAGCCTAGGGAGCTCCTATAATTCACCCCTCCACTTT. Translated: CASLGSSYNSPLHF.

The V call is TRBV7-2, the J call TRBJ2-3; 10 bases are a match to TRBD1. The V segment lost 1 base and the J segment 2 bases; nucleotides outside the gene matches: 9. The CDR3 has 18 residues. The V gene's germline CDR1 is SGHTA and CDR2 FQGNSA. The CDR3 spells CASSLGTGGGDHTDTQYF. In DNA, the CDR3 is TGTGCCAGCAGCTTAGGGACAGGGGGTGGCGACCACACAGATACGCAGTATTTT.

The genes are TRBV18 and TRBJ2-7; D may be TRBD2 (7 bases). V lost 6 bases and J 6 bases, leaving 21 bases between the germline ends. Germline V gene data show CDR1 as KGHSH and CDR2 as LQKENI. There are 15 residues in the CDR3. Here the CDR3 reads CASSPPRGGSGEQYF. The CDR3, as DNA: TGTGCCAGCTCCCCTCCAAGGGGGGGATCTGGCGAGCAGTACTTC.

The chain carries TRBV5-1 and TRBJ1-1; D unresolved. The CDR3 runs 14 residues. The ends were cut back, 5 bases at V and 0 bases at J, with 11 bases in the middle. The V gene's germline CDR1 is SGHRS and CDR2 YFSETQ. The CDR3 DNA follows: TGCGCCAGCAGGTCCTCAAGCTTGAACACTGAAGCTTTCTTT. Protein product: CASRSSSLNTEAFF.

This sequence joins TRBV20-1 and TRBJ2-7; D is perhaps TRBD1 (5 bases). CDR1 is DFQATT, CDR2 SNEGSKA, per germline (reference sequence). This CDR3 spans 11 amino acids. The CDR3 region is CGAGRNYEQYF. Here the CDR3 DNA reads TGCGGGGCAGGGCGGAACTACGAGCAGTACTTC.

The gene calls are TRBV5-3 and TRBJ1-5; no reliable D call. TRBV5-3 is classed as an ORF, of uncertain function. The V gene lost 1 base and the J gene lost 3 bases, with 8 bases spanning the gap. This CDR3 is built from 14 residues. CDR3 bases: TGTGCCAGAAGCTTGAAGGAGTACAATCAGCCCCAGCATTTT. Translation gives CARSLKEYNQPQHF.

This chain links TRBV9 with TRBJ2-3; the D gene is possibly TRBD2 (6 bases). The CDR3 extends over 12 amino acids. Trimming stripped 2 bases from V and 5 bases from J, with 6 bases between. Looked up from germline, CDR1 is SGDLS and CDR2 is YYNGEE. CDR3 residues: CASSVEGDTQYF. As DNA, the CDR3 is TGTGCCAGCAGCGTGGAGGGAGATACGCAGTATTTT.

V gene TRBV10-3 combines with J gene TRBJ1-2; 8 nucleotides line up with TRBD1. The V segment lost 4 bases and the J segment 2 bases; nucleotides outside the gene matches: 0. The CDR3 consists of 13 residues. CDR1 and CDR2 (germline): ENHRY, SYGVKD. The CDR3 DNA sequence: TGTGCCATCAGTGGGACAGGGAACTATGGCTACACCTTC. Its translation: CAISGTGNYGYTF.

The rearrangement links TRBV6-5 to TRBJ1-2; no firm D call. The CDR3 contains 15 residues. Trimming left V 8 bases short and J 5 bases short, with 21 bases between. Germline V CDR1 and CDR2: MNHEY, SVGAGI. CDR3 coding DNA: TGTGCCAGCGCCGCTCCCCGAGGGAAGACATATGGCTACACCTTC. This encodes CASAAPRGKTYGYTF.

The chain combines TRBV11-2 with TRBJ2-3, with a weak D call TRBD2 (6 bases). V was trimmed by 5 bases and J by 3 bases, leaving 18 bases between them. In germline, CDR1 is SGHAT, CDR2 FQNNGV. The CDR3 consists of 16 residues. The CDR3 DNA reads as TGTGCCAGCAGCGTACCCCATGGGGGGAGGACAGATACGCAGTATTTT. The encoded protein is CASSVPHGGRTDTQYF.

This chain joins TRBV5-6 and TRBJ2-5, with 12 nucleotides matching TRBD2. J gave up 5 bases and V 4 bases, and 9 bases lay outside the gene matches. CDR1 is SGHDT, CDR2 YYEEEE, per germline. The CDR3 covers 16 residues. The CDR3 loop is CASSPLAGGLRETQYF. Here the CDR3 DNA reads TGTGCCAGCAGCCCCCTAGCGGGGGGGTTAAGGGAGACCCAGTACTTC. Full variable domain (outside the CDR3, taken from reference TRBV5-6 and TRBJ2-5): DAGVTQSPTHLIKTRGQQVTLRCSPKSGHDTVSWYQQALGQGPQFIFQYYEEEERQRGNFPDRFSGHQFPNYSSELNVNALLLGDSALYLCASSPLAGGLRETQYFGPGTRLLVL.

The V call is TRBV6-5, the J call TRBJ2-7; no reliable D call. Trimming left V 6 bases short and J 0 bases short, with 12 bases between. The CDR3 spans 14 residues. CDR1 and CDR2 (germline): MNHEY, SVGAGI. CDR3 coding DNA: TGTGCCAGCAGCCCTACATGGGCCTCCTACGAGCAGTACTTC. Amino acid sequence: CASSPTWASYEQYF.

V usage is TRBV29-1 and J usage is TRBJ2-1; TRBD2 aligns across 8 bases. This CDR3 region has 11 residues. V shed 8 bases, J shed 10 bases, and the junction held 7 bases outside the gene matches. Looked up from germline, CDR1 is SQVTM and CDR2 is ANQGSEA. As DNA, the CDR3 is TGCAGCACCCGGGAGGGCGGCGAGCAGTTCTTC. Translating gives CSTREGGEQFF.

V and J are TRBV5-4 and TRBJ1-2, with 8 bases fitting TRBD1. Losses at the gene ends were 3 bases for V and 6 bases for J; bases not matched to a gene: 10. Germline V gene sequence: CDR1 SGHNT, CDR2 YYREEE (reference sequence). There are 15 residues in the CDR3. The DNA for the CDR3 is TGTGCCAGCAGCTCGGGACAGGCTGGGTTAAATGGCTACACCTTC. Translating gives CASSSGQAGLNGYTF.

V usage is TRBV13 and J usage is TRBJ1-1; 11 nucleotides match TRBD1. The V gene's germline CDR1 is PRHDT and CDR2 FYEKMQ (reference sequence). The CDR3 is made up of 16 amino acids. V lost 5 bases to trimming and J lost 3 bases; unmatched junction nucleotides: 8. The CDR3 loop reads CASSPRDRGTHTEAFF. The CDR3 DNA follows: TGTGCCAGCAGCCCCAGGGACAGGGGGACCCACACTGAAGCTTTCTTT.

In nucleotides, the CDR3 is TGTGCCAGCAGCCCAGGTTTCGATGGGAAACTGTTTTTT. It is translated as CASSPGFDGKLFF. The rearrangement links TRBV6-5 to TRBJ1-4; D gene ambiguous. Germline CDR1 is MNHEY and CDR2 is SVGAGI. Trimming removed 6 bases at V and 11 bases at J, with 16 bases between. The CDR3 sequence is 13 residues long.

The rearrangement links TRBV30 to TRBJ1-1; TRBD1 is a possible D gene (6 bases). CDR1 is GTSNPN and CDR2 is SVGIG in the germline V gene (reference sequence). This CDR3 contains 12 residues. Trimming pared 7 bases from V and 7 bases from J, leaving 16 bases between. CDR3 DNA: TGTGCCTCTAATCCATCCAGGGGTGAAGCTTTCTTT. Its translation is CASNPSRGEAFF.

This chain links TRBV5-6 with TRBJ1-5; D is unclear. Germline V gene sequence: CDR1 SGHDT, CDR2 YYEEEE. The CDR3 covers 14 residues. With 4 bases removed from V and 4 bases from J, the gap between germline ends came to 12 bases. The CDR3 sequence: CASSPWLLNQPQHF. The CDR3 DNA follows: TGTGCCAGCAGCCCCTGGCTTTTGAATCAGCCCCAGCATTTT.